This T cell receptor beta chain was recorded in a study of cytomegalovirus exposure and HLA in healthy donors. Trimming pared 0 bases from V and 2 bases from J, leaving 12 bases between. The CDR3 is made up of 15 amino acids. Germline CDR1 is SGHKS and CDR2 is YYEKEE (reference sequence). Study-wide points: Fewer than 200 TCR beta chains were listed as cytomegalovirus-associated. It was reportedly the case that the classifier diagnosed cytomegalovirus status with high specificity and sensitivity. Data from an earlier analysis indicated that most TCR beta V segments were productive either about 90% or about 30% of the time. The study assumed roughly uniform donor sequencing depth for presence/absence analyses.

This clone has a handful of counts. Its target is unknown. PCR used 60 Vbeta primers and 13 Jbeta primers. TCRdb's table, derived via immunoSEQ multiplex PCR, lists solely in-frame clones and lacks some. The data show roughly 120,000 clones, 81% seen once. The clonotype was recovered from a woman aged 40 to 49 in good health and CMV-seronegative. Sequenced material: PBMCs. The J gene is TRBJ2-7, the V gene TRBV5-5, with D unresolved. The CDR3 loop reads CASSLGPGTAYEQYF. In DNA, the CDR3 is TGTGCCAGCAGCTTGGGCCCAGGCACTGCCTACGAGCAGTACTTC.